This T cell receptor beta chain appears in the sequencing data of a study of blood T cell repertoires in COVID-19. The CDR3 sequence is 16 residues long. Trimming took off 5 bases at V and 0 bases at J, with 14 bases between the two ends. Germline V gene lookup returns CDR1 MNHEY and CDR2 SMNVEV (reference sequence). Original data processing: Reference gene primer amplification gave estimated nucleated cell counts. Assay: immunoSEQ multiplex PCR; the TCRdb copy retains only in-frame clones and omits some. V and J calls plus clone size are reproduced from that table; the DNA served to infer D and trimming. The table has about 61,000 clones, more than 65% seen once; the top ten hold 5.5% to 7%.

The chain couples TRBV27 to TRBJ2-1; maybe TRBD2 (5 bases). The receptor was isolated from a woman in her seventies with acute or convalescent COVID-19. The specimen was peripheral blood. This CDR3 reads CASSPREGSSYNEQFF. In DNA, the CDR3 is TGTGCCAGCAGTCCCCGTGAGGGTAGCTCCTACAATGAGCAGTTCTTC.